The sequence of this TCR beta chain was determined in a study of blood T cell repertoires in COVID-19. Study context: Sites in the United States, Italy and Spain provided acute and convalescent COVID-19 samples. PBMCs, B-cell-depleted T cells, or T cells provided the cDNA or gDNA that made up the material.

Germline V gene sequence: CDR1 LNHNV, CDR2 YYDKDF (reference sequence). The CDR3 has 13 residues. V was pared by 7 bases and J by 7 bases, with 14 bases between. In the authors' workflow: Estimation of nucleated cell counts was performed using reference gene primer amplification. Sequenced by immunoSEQ multiplex PCR; TCRdb stores in-frame clones only, minus some. That table supplies the V and J calls and clone size; D and trimming were determined from the DNA. The table has a few hundred thousand clones, nearly 90% seen once. The specimen sequenced was peripheral blood. The sequence derives from a woman aged 18-29 years who had recovered from COVID-19. J is TRBJ2-1 and V is TRBV15; TRBD1 might be the D (7 bases). The CDR3 loop is CATTAGGRNEQFF. CDR3 nucleotide sequence: TGTGCCACCACCGCAGGGGGGAGGAATGAGCAGTTCTTC.